Listed below are T cell receptor beta chains from one sample, sequenced in a study of cytomegalovirus exposure and HLA in healthy donors. Profiled with immunoSEQ multiplex PCR; TCRdb holds only in-frame clones, not every one. The table has about 100,000 clones, around 85% seen once; the top ten hold 3% to 4%. Sequencing was done on a sample of PBMCs. The source is a man under 40 in good health and CMV-seronegative. Each CDR3 is given without its conserved first and last residue.

v_call: TRBV7-9; cdr3_aa: ASSPTSGRSNEQF
v_call: TRBV9; cdr3_aa: ASSVGGQGSYEQY
v_call: TRBV19; cdr3_aa: ASSAPDRSSYEQY
v_call: TRBV5-1; cdr3_aa: ASSPRTGNTEAF
v_call: TRBV13; cdr3_aa: ASSPTQSYEQY
v_call: TRBV5-6; cdr3_aa: ASSSRPDRATYEQY
v_call: TRBV7-9; cdr3_aa: ASSYVNQPQH
v_call: TRBV5-1; cdr3_aa: ASSRVGATDTQY
v_call: TRBV5-8; cdr3_aa: ASSLELAGGPGGTQY
v_call: TRBV9; cdr3_aa: ASSPVGGQGTEAF
v_call: TRBV4-1; cdr3_aa: ASSHGPHQGREQPQH